The present TCR beta chain was sequenced within a study of T cell clonality in common variable immunodeficiency. The protocol was immunoSEQ multiplex PCR, while the TCRdb copy is restricted to in-frame clones and leaves out a portion. Observed in the sample are 25,000 to 35,000 clones, none of them singletons. This clone was recorded a few times. Its matching antigen is unknown. The CDR3 end falls 3 residues outside the read, so it is completed with the germline J gene. Reduced serum IgG, IgA and/or IgM plus specific antibody deficiency defined CVID. All CVID subjects were on immunoglobulin replacement for at least one year. CVID subjects were neither ill nor on immunomodulatory or immunosuppressive medication at sampling. The study's findings and limits: Repertoire-complication correlations in CVID were limited by patient heterogeneity. In common variable immunodeficiency, TCR beta chains reportedly carried fewer deletions and N-nucleotide insertions.

With 3 bases removed from V and 3 bases from J, the gap between germline ends came to 21 bases. Germline CDR1 reads WSHSY; CDR2 reads SAAADI. The CDR3 runs 18 residues. The clonotype was recovered from a human donor with common variable immunodeficiency. Sequenced: peripheral blood mononuclear cells. The rearrangement links TRBV10-2 to TRBJ2-1, with a tentative D call TRBD2 (7 bases). The covered CDR3 bases are TGCGCCAGCAGTGACCTCGAGGGGGGCGGGGGTTTCTACAATGAG. Protein: CASSDLEGGGGFYNE. The complete CDR3 protein is CASSDLEGGGGFYNEQFF.